This section outlines one T cell receptor beta chain sequence together with its context. This sample is part of a study of blood T cell repertoires in COVID-19. Libraries were prepared by immunoSEQ multiplex PCR; TCRdb keeps only in-frame clonotypes and omits some of them. The sample has approximately 300,000 clones; 85% to 90% are singletons. The ends lost 6 bases at V and 1 base at J; junction bases unmatched: 5. The CDR3 spans 15 residues. The germline gives CDR1 SNHLY, CDR2 FYNNEI. V gene TRBV2 combines with J gene TRBJ1-1, with TRBD1 identical over 10 bases. Sequencing used PBMCs or T cells enriched from blood (not recorded which). The sequence was obtained from a man younger than 45 who had recovered from COVID-19. The CDR3 bases are TGTGCCAGCAGCCGACAGGGGGCTGGGAACACTGAAGCTTTCTTT. This gives the protein CASSRQGAGNTEAFF. Variable domain in full (rest from reference TRBV2 and TRBJ1-1): EPEVTQTPSHQVTQMGQEVILRCVPISNHLYFYWYRQILGQKVEFLVSFYNNEISEKSEIFDDQFSVERPDGSNFTLKIRSTKLEDSAMYFCASSRQGAGNTEAFFGQGTRLTVV.